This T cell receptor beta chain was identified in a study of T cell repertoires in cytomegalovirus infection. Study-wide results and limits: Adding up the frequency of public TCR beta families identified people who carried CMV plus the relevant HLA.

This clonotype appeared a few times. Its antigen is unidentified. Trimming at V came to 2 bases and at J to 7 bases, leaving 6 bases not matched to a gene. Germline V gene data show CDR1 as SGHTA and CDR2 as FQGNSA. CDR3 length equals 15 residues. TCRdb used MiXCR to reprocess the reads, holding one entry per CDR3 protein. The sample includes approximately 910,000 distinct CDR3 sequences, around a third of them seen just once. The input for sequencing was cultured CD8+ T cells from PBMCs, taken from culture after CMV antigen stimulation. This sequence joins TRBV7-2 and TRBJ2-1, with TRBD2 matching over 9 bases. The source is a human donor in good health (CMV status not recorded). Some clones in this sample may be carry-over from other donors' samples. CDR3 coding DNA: TGTGCCAGCAGCTTAATAGCGGGGGCCGTAAATGAGCAGTTCTTC. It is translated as CASSLIAGAVNEQFF. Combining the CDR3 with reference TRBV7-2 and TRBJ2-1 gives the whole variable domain GAGVSQSPSNKVTEKGKDVELRCDPISGHTALYWYRQSLGQGLEFLIYFQGNSAPDKSGLPSDRFSAERTGGSVSTLTIQRTQQEDSAVYLCASSLIAGAVNEQFFGPGTRLTVL.